The 25 T cell receptor beta chains reported below all come from one sample, sequenced in a study of shared clonotypes between healthy human individuals. Naive-designated CD8 cells lacked CD45RO, were positively enriched for CCR7, and omitted terminally differentiated effector memory CD45RA+ cells. Repertoires were generated with immunoSEQ multiplex PCR, while TCRdb's copy carries only in-frame clones and drops some. In the table there are 760,000 or so clones, just over 95% of which are singletons. The sequencing input was naive CD8+ T cells sorted from blood. The receptors come from a man aged 25 to 40 in good health.

CDR3 residues: CASSLTPDGYEQYF. The CDR3 DNA reads TGTGCCAGCAGCCTTACGCCCGACGGCTACGAGCAGTACTTC. The chain recombines TRBV28 with TRBJ2-7; D is undetermined. From germline, CDR1 is MDHEN and CDR2 SYDVKM. The CDR3 consists of 14 residues. V was pared by 6 bases and J by 3 bases, with 15 bases between.

The chain has TRBV5-1 and TRBJ1-2; TRBD1 aligns across 11 bases. The CDR3 loop spans 14 amino acids. Germline V gene sequence: CDR1 SGHRS, CDR2 YFSETQ. The V and J ends lost 3 bases and 6 bases, in that order; junction bases with no gene match: 4. CDR3 sequence reads: CASSSWTGGDGYTF. CDR3 coding DNA: TGCGCCAGCAGCTCTTGGACAGGGGGCGATGGCTACACCTTC.

The chain couples TRBV11-2 to TRBJ2-1; D gene ambiguous. This CDR3 has 16 amino acids. V shed 5 bases and J shed 0 bases, with 14 bases lying between them. CDR1 is SGHAT, CDR2 FQNNGV, per germline. CDR3 DNA sequence: TGTGCCAGCAGCATAACCCGCGGCAGCTCCTACAATGAGCAGTTCTTC. Residues: CASSITRGSSYNEQFF.

As to this clone: The identical CDR3 is also encoded by other nucleotide sequences in the sample. This chain uses TRBV19 with TRBJ1-5; no firm D call. The V gene's germline CDR1 is LNHDA and CDR2 SQIVND (reference sequence). Trimming stripped 8 bases from V and 3 bases from J, with 8 bases between. The CDR3 sequence is 12 residues long. Here the CDR3 DNA reads TGTGCCAGTCGACAAGACAATCAGCCCCAGCATTTT. Translating gives CASRQDNQPQHF. Looking up the rest from reference TRBV19 and TRBJ1-5 gives the full variable domain: DGGITQSPKYLFRKEGQNVTLSCEQNLNHDAMYWYRQDPGQGLRLIYYSQIVNDFQKGDIAEGYSVSREKKESFPLTVTSAQKNPTAFYLCASRQDNQPQHFGDGTRLSIL.

The chain recombines TRBV2 with TRBJ2-7; tentative D call: TRBD2 (6 bases). The V gene lost 4 bases and the J gene lost 0 bases, with 16 bases spanning the gap. CDR3 length: 16 residues. CDR1 is SNHLY and CDR2 is FYNNEI in the germline V gene. The CDR3 loop reads CASSGSSGGISYEQYF. CDR3 coding DNA: TGTGCCAGCAGTGGGTCATCAGGCGGGATCTCCTACGAGCAGTACTTC.

The rearrangement links TRBV27 to TRBJ2-1; TRBD1 might be the D (5 bases). Trimming cost V 2 bases and J 8 bases, with 19 bases left between them. Germline CDR1 reads MNHEY; CDR2 reads SMNVEV (reference sequence). This CDR3 contains 16 residues. CDR3 amino acids: CASSLSVIKGFDEQFF. In DNA form, the CDR3 reads TGTGCCAGCAGTTTAAGTGTCATTAAGGGGTTTGATGAGCAGTTCTTC.

This chain links TRBV27 with TRBJ2-2, with TRBD1 identical over 9 bases. CDR3 length: 14 residues. The germline V gene has CDR1 MNHEY and CDR2 SMNVEV (reference sequence). The V gene end was trimmed by 7 bases and the J gene end by 4 bases; junction bases not matched to a gene: 4. The CDR3 sequence: CASTYRGLTGELFF. In DNA, the CDR3 is TGTGCCAGCACATACAGGGGGCTCACCGGGGAGCTGTTTTTT.

The chain uses TRBV7-2 and TRBJ2-7; D tentatively reads TRBD1 or TRBD2 (5 bases each). The CDR3 contains 14 residues. CDR1 SGHTA and CDR2 FQGNSA come from the germline V gene. The germline V and J ends were trimmed by 2 bases and 3 bases, with 11 bases remaining between them. The CDR3 region has the DNA TGTGCCAGCAGCTTATATGGGGGAGACTACGAGCAGTACTTC. Translating gives CASSLYGGDYEQYF.

The chain recombines TRBV12-5 with TRBJ2-3; D is uncertain. The V and J ends lost 3 bases and 6 bases respectively, with 4 bases between them. The CDR3 contains 11 residues. Germline CDR1 is LGHNT and CDR2 is FRNRAP. CDR3 protein: CASGFSDTQYF. CDR3 bases: TGTGCTAGTGGTTTCTCCGATACGCAGTATTTT.

This clone was counted only a few times. This chain joins TRBV11-2 and TRBJ2-1; no clear D. V was shortened by 3 bases and J by 7 bases, with 10 bases between the two germline ends. In germline, CDR1 is SGHAT, CDR2 FQNNGV. This CDR3 is 13 amino acids long. CDR3 coding DNA: TGTGCCAGCAGCTTCGGTCTCGGAAATGAGCAGTTCTTC. Encoded protein: CASSFGLGNEQFF.

V is TRBV5-5 and J is TRBJ2-1, with 7 nucleotides matching TRBD2. The ends lost 3 bases at V and 2 bases at J; junction bases unmatched: 11. The CDR3 consists of 17 residues. Looked up from germline, CDR1 is SGHKS and CDR2 is YYEKEE (reference sequence). The CDR3 loop is CASSSTGSGNPYNEQFF. In DNA form, the CDR3 reads TGTGCCAGCAGCTCCACTGGAAGCGGGAACCCCTACAATGAGCAGTTCTTC.

This chain links TRBV5-4 with TRBJ1-4; tentatively, D is TRBD1 (6 bases). There are 15 residues in the CDR3. In germline, CDR1 is SGHNT, CDR2 YYREEE (reference sequence). Trimming cost V 3 bases and J 3 bases, with 12 bases left between them. The CDR3 sequence is CASSYRDMANEKLFF. The CDR3 coding sequence is TGTGCCAGCAGCTATAGGGACATGGCTAATGAAAAACTGTTTTTT.

This rearrangement joins TRBV28 to TRBJ2-7; unclear D gene. Trimming removed 4 bases from V and 2 bases from J, with 15 bases in between. The germline V gene has CDR1 MDHEN and CDR2 SYDVKM. CDR3 length: 15 residues. CDR3 coding DNA: TGTGCCAGCAGTTCGTTAGGACGGCAGACCTACGAGCAGTACTTC. Protein sequence: CASSSLGRQTYEQYF.

This rearrangement joins TRBV28 to TRBJ2-7; D unclear. The CDR3 spans 13 residues. Germline-derived CDR1 and CDR2 are MDHEN and SYDVKM. Trimming pared 3 bases from V and 5 bases from J, leaving 11 bases between. CDR3 region: CASSFFGFNEQYF. The CDR3 DNA follows: TGTGCCAGCAGTTTTTTCGGGTTCAACGAGCAGTACTTC.

The V gene is TRBV7-9, the J gene TRBJ2-5, with 9 bases fitting TRBD1. This CDR3 contains 16 residues. The V gene end was trimmed by 5 bases and the J gene end by 5 bases; junction bases not matched to a gene: 12. CDR1 SEHNR and CDR2 FQNEAQ come from the germline V gene (reference sequence). The CDR3, as DNA: TGTGCCAGCAGCGTTACCCGGGACAGGGCACGGGAGACCCAGTACTTC. The encoded protein is CASSVTRDRARETQYF.

V gene TRBV5-5 combines with J gene TRBJ1-4, with D unresolved. CDR1 SGHKS and CDR2 YYEKEE come from the germline V gene (reference sequence). Trimming stripped 5 bases from V and 10 bases from J, with 15 bases between. CDR3 length equals 13 residues. CDR3: CASRSPRQSKLFF. The CDR3 DNA reads as TGTGCCAGCAGATCCCCCAGGCAGTCAAAACTGTTTTTT.

The V call is TRBV6-6, the J call TRBJ2-7, with TRBD1 as a possible D gene (6 bases). V lost 7 bases and J 0 bases, leaving 16 bases between the germline ends. Germline V gene data show CDR1 as MNHNY and CDR2 as SVGAGI (reference sequence). The CDR3 is 15 residues long. The CDR3 DNA sequence: TGTGCCAGCACCCCGGGACACCTAAGCTCCTACGAGCAGTACTTC. Protein sequence: CASTPGHLSSYEQYF.

About this clone: A much larger clone is a single base away; this may be a read error. The sample contains more than one DNA sequence encoding this CDR3. This chain connects TRBV28 to TRBJ2-7, with D perhaps TRBD2 (6 bases). CDR3 size: 12 residues. The V end lost 6 bases, the J end lost 0 bases, and 6 bases lay between the germline ends. The germline CDR1 and CDR2 sequences are MDHEN and SYDVKM. The DNA of the CDR3 is TGTGCCAGCAGGCGGGGCTCCTACGAGCAGTACTTC. Amino acid sequence: CASRRGSYEQYF.

In this sample, this clone turned up once. CDR3 sequence reads: CASSYQTLNTEAFF. The DNA for the CDR3 is TGTGCCAGCAGTTACCAGACACTCAACACTGAAGCTTTCTTT. This chain uses TRBV6-5 with TRBJ1-1; D gene uncertain. CDR3 length equals 14 residues. Germline CDR1 and CDR2: MNHEY and SVGAGI. The V and J ends lost 2 bases and 2 bases respectively, with 9 bases between them.

This clone is a singleton in its sample. This sequence joins TRBV7-9 and TRBJ2-7, with 8 positions matching TRBD2. V lost 3 bases and J lost 3; bases outside the gene matches: 1. CDR1 is SEHNR and CDR2 is FQNEAQ in the germline V gene (reference sequence). The length of the CDR3 is 13 residues. The CDR3 loop is CASSFGRDYEQYF. CDR3 coding DNA: TGTGCCAGCAGCTTCGGGAGGGACTACGAGCAGTACTTC. The full variable domain, its missing parts supplied by reference TRBV7-9 and TRBJ2-7, is DTGVSQNPRHKITKRGQNVTFRCDPISEHNRLYWYRQTLGQGPEFLTYFQNEAQLEKSRLLSDRFSAERPKGSFSTLEIQRTEQGDSAMYLCASSFGRDYEQYFGPGTRLTVT.

The chain recombines TRBV4-1 with TRBJ2-5; D is undetermined. Germline CDR1 MGHRA, CDR2 YSYEKL. CDR3 size: 17 residues. Trimming cost V 4 bases and J 0 bases, with 18 bases left between them. CDR3 amino acids: CASSPYQIGTDQETQYF. CDR3 sequence (DNA): TGCGCCAGCAGCCCCTACCAAATCGGCACTGACCAAGAGACCCAGTACTTC.

The rearrangement links TRBV7-3 to TRBJ2-3; the match to TRBD2 covers 11 bases. The CDR3 is 15 amino acids. Germline V gene sequence: CDR1 SGHTA, CDR2 FQGTGA. The ends lost 5 bases at V and 5 bases at J; junction bases unmatched: 6. CDR3: CASSPLAGDVDTQYF. The DNA of the CDR3 is TGTGCCAGCAGCCCACTAGCGGGAGATGTAGATACGCAGTATTTT.

The J gene is TRBJ1-5, the V gene TRBV27; no firm D call. The CDR3 is 14 residues long. Germline V lookup: CDR1 MNHEY, CDR2 SMNVEV (reference sequence). The V end lost 3 bases, the J end lost 2 bases, and 8 bases lay between the germline ends. CDR3 bases: TGTGCCAGCAGTTTTTCGAGTGGCAATCAGCCCCAGCATTTT. Its translation is CASSFSSGNQPQHF.

This chain uses TRBV28 with TRBJ2-3; the D gene could be TRBD1 or TRBD2 (5 bases each). Germline V gives CDR1 MDHEN, CDR2 SYDVKM. This CDR3 contains 15 residues. Trimming pared 3 bases from V and 1 base from J, leaving 11 bases between. The CDR3, as DNA: TGTGCCAGCAGTTTTAGGGACGATGGCACAGATACGCAGTATTTT. It is translated as CASSFRDDGTDTQYF. Full variable domain (outside the CDR3, taken from reference TRBV28 and TRBJ2-3): DVKVTQSSRYLVKRTGEKVFLECVQDMDHENMFWYRQDPGLGLRLIYFSYDVKMKEKGDIPEGYSVSREKKERFSLILESASTNQTSMYLCASSFRDDGTDTQYFGPGTRLTVL.

CDR3 sequence: CASSELETQYF. The CDR3 bases are TGTGCCAGCAGTGAACTTGAGACCCAGTACTTC. The chain combines TRBV2 with TRBJ2-5; no reliable D call. The CDR3 totals 11 residues. In germline, CDR1 is SNHLY, CDR2 FYNNEI. V dropped 2 bases and J dropped 5 bases, with 3 bases sitting between them.